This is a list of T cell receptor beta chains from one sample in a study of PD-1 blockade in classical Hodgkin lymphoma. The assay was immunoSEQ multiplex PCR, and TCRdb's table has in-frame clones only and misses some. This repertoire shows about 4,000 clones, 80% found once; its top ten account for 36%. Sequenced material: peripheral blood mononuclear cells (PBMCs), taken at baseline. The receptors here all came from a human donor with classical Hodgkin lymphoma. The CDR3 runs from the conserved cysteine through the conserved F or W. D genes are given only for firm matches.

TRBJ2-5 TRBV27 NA TGTGCCAGCAGTTTAAGCGAGACCCAGTACTTC CASSLSETQYF
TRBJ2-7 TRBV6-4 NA TGTGCCAGCAGTTGGCCGGGGGACCGCGGCCGCTACGAGCAGTACTTC CASSWPGDRGRYEQYF
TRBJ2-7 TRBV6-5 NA TGTGCCAGCACCGGTCGGAGCACCTCCTACGAGCAGTACTTC CASTGRSTSYEQYF
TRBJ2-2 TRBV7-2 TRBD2 TGTGCCAGCAGCAAGACTAGCGGGGGGGCCGGGGAGCTGTTTTTT CASSKTSGGAGELFF
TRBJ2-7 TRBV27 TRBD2 TGTGCCAGCAGTATAACCGGGACTAGCGATCCCTACGAGCAGTACTTC CASSITGTSDPYEQYF
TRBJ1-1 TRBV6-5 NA TGTGCCAGCAGTCAGGGCATGACTGAAGCTTTCTTT CASSQGMTEAFF
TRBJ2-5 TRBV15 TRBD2 TGTGCCACCAGCAGAGATCAGGGCCTAGCGGGAGAGGAGACCCAGTACTTC CATSRDQGLAGEETQYF
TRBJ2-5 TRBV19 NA TGTGCCAGTAGTATAGATCTTACCGACAGAGAAGAGACCCAGTACTTC CASSIDLTDREETQYF
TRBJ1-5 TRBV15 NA TGTGCCACCAGCAGAGATGGGGGGGCCCAGCCCCAGCATTTT CATSRDGGAQPQHF
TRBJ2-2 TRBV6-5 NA TGTGCCTCCAACCGACAGAAGAACACCGGGGAGCTGTTTTTT CASNRQKNTGELFF
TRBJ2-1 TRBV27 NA TGTGCCAGCTCAACGGGGGAAACCTACAATGAGCAGTTCTTC CASSTGETYNEQFF